This T cell receptor beta chain was sequenced in a study of T cells in Graves' hyperthyroidism and ophthalmopathy. Study findings and constraints: A model using 13 V-J features told ophthalmopathy apart from stable hyperthyroidism.

Reasons for excluding patients were uncontrolled infection, other autoimmune disease, pregnancy or lactation. It was 8.5 to 10 ml of fresh peripheral blood that supplied the PBMCs. CDR3 size: 11 residues. CDR1 is SQVTM and CDR2 is ANQGSEA in the germline V gene. V lost 6 bases to trimming and J lost 3 bases, with 8 bases between them. This clonotype was counted many times. Its antigen remains unidentified. Amplification of TCR beta CDR3 regions used RNA as the template. HTBI primers were the set used in a first-round RT-PCR of the TCR CDR3. TCRdb called the multiplex PCR reads again in MiXCR, with one record for every CDR3 protein. The repertoire holds roughly 550,000 distinct CDR3 sequences, with 15% to 20% as singletons.

The chain employs TRBV29-1 and TRBJ1-1; tentatively, D is TRBD1 (6 bases). This sequence was found in a woman in her 30s with Graves' ophthalmopathy. Sequencing was performed on blood. The CDR3 spells CSVEGDTEAFF. In nucleotides, the CDR3 is TGCAGCGTGGAGGGGGACACTGAAGCTTTCTTT.